Shown below are 9 T cell receptor beta chains from a single sample sequenced in a study of shared clonotypes between healthy human individuals (TCRdb year 2020). To prepare the library, the immunoSEQ multiplex PCR assay was applied. Here the immuneACCESS table is served through TCRdb, limited to in-frame sequences with V and J called. Missing clones are a known gap in these copies; in checked studies unresolved V genes cover under half, and the rest lacks a known reason. This sample gives around 370,000 clones in total; just over 95% of them show up just once. The top ten constitute approximately 0.3% of the sample. The sequenced material came from memory CD8+ T cells sorted from blood. The label giving this sample's cell subset or site can be read as: CD45RO+ cells pooled with CCR7-negative TemRA cells. All receptors come from a man aged 25 to 40 in good health.

The rearrangement links TRBV29-1 to TRBJ2-7; D not certain. V lost 4 bases, J lost 3 bases, and 10 bases lay in between. CDR3 length equals 12 residues. The germline CDR1 and CDR2 sequences are SQVTM and ANQGSEA. The DNA for the CDR3 is TGCAGCGTTGTCCCCACTGGCTACGAGCAGTACTTC. Protein: CSVVPTGYEQYF.

The V call is TRBV5-4, the J call TRBJ2-1; TRBD2 matches 10 bases. This CDR3 has 16 residues. The V gene end was trimmed by 3 bases and the J gene end by 0 bases; junction bases not matched to a gene: 3. Germline V gene lookup returns CDR1 SGHNT and CDR2 YYREEE (reference sequence). The CDR3: CASSSSSGSSYNEQFF. The CDR3 nucleotides are TGTGCCAGCAGCTCGTCTAGCGGGAGCTCCTACAATGAGCAGTTCTTC.

This rearrangement joins TRBV30 to TRBJ2-1; the D gene is possibly TRBD1 (6 bases). The germline gives CDR1 GTSNPN, CDR2 SVGIG (reference sequence). The CDR3 runs to 14 residues. The ends were cut back, 3 bases at V and 6 bases at J, with 15 bases in the middle. The CDR3 region has the DNA TGTGCCTGGAGCCGGAACAGGGTTTTCAATGAGCAGTTCTTC. It is translated as CAWSRNRVFNEQFF.

This clone was seen more than once but under ten times. This chain connects TRBV28 to TRBJ1-1; TRBD1 agrees at 7 bases. The trim removed 6 bases at V and 4 bases at J, leaving 5 bases unmatched. Germline assignment: CDR1 MDHEN and CDR2 SYDVKM. The CDR3 sequence is 13 residues long. The CDR3 protein is CASSLNRGTEAFF. For the CDR3, the DNA is TGTGCCAGCAGCCTGAACAGGGGCACTGAAGCTTTCTTT. Filled out from reference TRBV28 and TRBJ1-1, the complete variable domain reads DVKVTQSSRYLVKRTGEKVFLECVQDMDHENMFWYRQDPGLGLRLIYFSYDVKMKEKGDIPEGYSVSREKKERFSLILESASTNQTSMYLCASSLNRGTEAFFGQGTRLTVV.

The chain couples TRBV5-1 to TRBJ2-3; the D gene is possibly TRBD2 (5 bases). This CDR3 has 19 amino acids. Germline V CDR1 and CDR2: SGHRS, YFSETQ. Trimming removed 6 bases at V and 0 bases at J, with 26 bases between. The CDR3 bases are TGCGCCAGCACCCTGGGAGTGGGTAGCACTAGTTGGAGCACAGATACGCAGTATTTT. Translated, it gives CASTLGVGSTSWSTDTQYF.

The chain carries TRBV30 and TRBJ1-1, with D perhaps matching TRBD1 (5 bases). The CDR3 length is 12 residues. V was cut by 4 bases and J by 5 bases, with 11 bases left in between. Germline CDR1 and CDR2: GTSNPN and SVGIG (reference sequence). The CDR3 is CAWMGGRTEAFF. CDR3 bases: TGTGCCTGGATGGGGGGTCGGACTGAAGCTTTCTTT.

The chain uses TRBV5-1 and TRBJ1-3, with D possibly being TRBD1 (5 bases). The CDR3 loop spans 14 amino acids. The V gene lost 4 bases and the J gene lost 0 bases, with 8 bases spanning the gap. CDR1 SGHRS and CDR2 YFSETQ come from the germline V gene. The CDR3 coding sequence is TGCGCCAGCAGCAAGGACAACTCTGGAAACACCATATATTTT. Residues: CASSKDNSGNTIYF. Looking up the rest from reference TRBV5-1 and TRBJ1-3 gives the full variable domain: KAGVTQTPRYLIKTRGQQVTLSCSPISGHRSVSWYQQTPGQGLQFLFEYFSETQRNKGNFPGRFSGRQFSNSRSEMNVSTLELGDSALYLCASSKDNSGNTIYFGEGSWLTVV.

J is TRBJ2-1 and V is TRBV25-1; the D is unclear. The CDR3 spans 13 residues. Germline values: CDR1 MGHDK, CDR2 SYGVNS. V was clipped by 4 bases and J by 4 bases, with 8 bases between them. CDR3 in DNA: TGTGCCAGCAGTGGCAGGCTATACAATGAGCAGTTCTTC. Translation: CASSGRLYNEQFF. Full variable domain (missing parts from reference TRBV25-1 and TRBJ2-1): EADIYQTPRYLVIGTGKKITLECSQTMGHDKMYWYQQDPGMELHLIHYSYGVNSTEKGDLSSESTVSRIRTEHFPLTLESARPSHTSQYLCASSGRLYNEQFFGPGTRLTVL.

The chain is built from TRBV5-1 and TRBJ2-3, with 8 bases fitting TRBD2. The V and J ends lost 4 bases and 4 bases, in that order; junction bases with no gene match: 5. The germline CDR1 and CDR2 sequences are SGHRS and YFSETQ. This CDR3 is built from 14 residues. This CDR3 is CASSGAGEPDTQYF. In DNA, the CDR3 is TGCGCCAGCAGCGGAGCGGGAGAACCAGATACGCAGTATTTT.